The entry that follows covers one T cell receptor (beta chain) sequence. These data belong to a study of blood T cell repertoires in COVID-19. V trimming: 5 bases; J trimming: 0 bases; junction bases outside the gene matches: 7. Germline V gene data show CDR1 as LNHDA and CDR2 as SQIVND (reference sequence). The CDR3 is 16 residues long. Per the study methods: Cell counts per sample came from amplifying reference gene primers. Sequenced by immunoSEQ multiplex PCR; TCRdb stores in-frame clones only, minus some. V, J and clone size were drawn from that table, and D and trimming were deduced from the DNA. In the table there are 180,000 or so clones, about 70% of which are singletons.

The sample comprised peripheral blood. The receptor was isolated from a woman in her forties or fifties with active or convalescent COVID-19. This chain connects TRBV19 to TRBJ1-3; 7 positions agree with TRBD1. The CDR3 nucleotides read TGTGCCAGTAGTGGACGACAGGGTGCCTCTGGAAACACCATATATTTT. Protein product: CASSGRQGASGNTIYF.